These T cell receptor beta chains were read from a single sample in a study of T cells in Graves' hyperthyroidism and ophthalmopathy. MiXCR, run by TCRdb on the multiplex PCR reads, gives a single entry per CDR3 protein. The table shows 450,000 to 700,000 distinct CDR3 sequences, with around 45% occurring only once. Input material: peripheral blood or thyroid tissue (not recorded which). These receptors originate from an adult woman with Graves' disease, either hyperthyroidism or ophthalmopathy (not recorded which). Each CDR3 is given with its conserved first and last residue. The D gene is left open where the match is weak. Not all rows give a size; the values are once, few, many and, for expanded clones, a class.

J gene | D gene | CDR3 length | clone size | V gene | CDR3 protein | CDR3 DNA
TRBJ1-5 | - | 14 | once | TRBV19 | CASSRGWGNQPQHF | TGTGCCAGTAGCAGGGGATGGGGCAATCAGCCCCAGCATTTT
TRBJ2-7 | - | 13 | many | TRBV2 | CASSEAVGYEQYF | TGTGCCAGCAGTGAAGCAGTAGGCTACGAGCAGTACTTC
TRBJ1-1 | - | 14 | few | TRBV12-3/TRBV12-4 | CASSLGAGVTEAFF | TGTGCCAGCAGTTTAGGCGCGGGGGTCACTGAAGCTTTCTTT
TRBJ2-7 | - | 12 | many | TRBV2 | CASSDLGYEQYF | TGTGCCAGCAGTGATCTCGGATACGAGCAGTACTTC
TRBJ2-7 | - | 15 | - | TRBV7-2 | CASRYKQGISYEQYF | TGTGCCAGCAGATACAAACAGGGAATATCCTACGAGCAGTACTTC
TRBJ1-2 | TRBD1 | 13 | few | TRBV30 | CAWSAQGVRGYTF | TGTGCCTGGAGTGCACAGGGGGTGAGGGGCTACACCTTC
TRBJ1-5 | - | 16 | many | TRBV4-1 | CASSQEVVGANQPQHF | TGCGCCAGCAGCCAAGAAGTGGTAGGGGCAAATCAGCCCCAGCATTTT
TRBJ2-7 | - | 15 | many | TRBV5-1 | CASSLVPSGAYEQYF | TGCGCCAGCAGCTTGGTACCCAGCGGAGCCTACGAGCAGTACTTC
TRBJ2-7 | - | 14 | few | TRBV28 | CASSPLGTQVPLDF | TGTGCCAGCAGTCCCCTTGGGACGCAGGTCCCCTTGGACTTC
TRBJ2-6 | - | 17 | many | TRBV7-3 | CASSLSGAHSGANVLTF | TGTGCCAGCAGCTTATCAGGGGCTCACTCTGGGGCCAACGTCCTGACTTTC